The sequence of this T cell receptor (beta chain) was determined in a study of radiation and T cells in renal cell carcinoma. About this clone itself: Its specificity is unknown.

This CDR3 is 11 amino acids long. V shed 5 bases and J shed 5 bases, with 7 bases lying between them. Germline CDR1 is SEHNR and CDR2 is FQNEAQ (reference sequence). The data were produced by immunoSEQ multiplex PCR, yet TCRdb's version contains in-frame clones alone and is incomplete. The data hold 120,000 to 150,000 clones, with 75% to 90% observed a single time. Time point in this sample: blood 4 weeks post-SBRT, at nephrectomy. The treatment denotes: 15 Gy SBRT to primary tumor, nephrectomy 4 weeks later. General observations from the study: No pretreatment tumor biopsies were available for baseline clonotypes. In blood, top tumor clones expanded by 2 weeks, shrinking by 4.

V gene TRBV7-9 combines with J gene TRBJ2-7, with D perhaps matching TRBD1 or TRBD2 (6 bases each). This sequence originates from a woman in her forties or fifties with renal cell carcinoma. Sequencing used blood, obtained from a patient whose treatment included radiotherapy and nephrectomy. The CDR3: CASSRGDEQYF. The CDR3 nucleotides read TGTGCCAGCAGCAGGGGGGACGAGCAGTACTTC.